This T cell receptor (beta chain) was recorded in a study of blood T cell repertoires in COVID-19 (dated by TCRdb to 2018 to 2020). About the study as a whole: Samples from collaborators originated in the United States, Italy and Spain and spanned both the acute and convalescent phases of COVID-19. The material from the prospective study consisted of cDNA or gDNA derived from T cells, B-cell-depleted T cells, or PBMCs. Samples were obtained from the ongoing ImmuneRACE study (first 160 participants) and from 1,254 subjects provided by 6 global collaborators. A de-identified subject ID, COVID-19 status, age in years and sex were almost always included in the sample metadata. The repertoires were released in a freely available public database meant as a resource for research on the immune response to SARS-CoV-2. The dataset comprised deeply sampled blood TCRbeta repertoires from subjects exposed to, actively infected with, or recovered from COVID-19. Where available, HLA class I and class II types were obtained from metadata supplied by the sample provider rather than from assay-based typing. The full study reports these points: The amount of clinical and demographic metadata varied by source and participant and was provided uncurated.

The immunoSEQ Assay, a bias-controlled multiplex PCR, was used to amplify TCRbeta CDR3 regions from genomic DNA. For the original study's pipeline: The number of nucleated cells in each sample was estimated by amplification of reference gene primers within the assay. To quantify the absolute abundance of each unique TCRbeta CDR3 rearrangement, sequence reads were collapsed and filtered. For each sample, productive Simpson clonality was calculated as the square root of Simpson's diversity index across productive rearrangements. In TCRdb, the immuneACCESS table is reduced to in-frame sequences with V and J assigned. These tables do not hold every clone; where another copy was compared, an unresolved V gene accounts for under half, and the others remain unexplained. V, J and clone size derive from that table, while D and trimming were established from the DNA sequence. This sample has 220,000 or so clones in its table, and approximately 82% of those were observed once. The ten largest clones add up to about 3.6% of the sample.

Comment on this clone: Its antigen is still unknown. There are no base qualities to consult, and no much larger clone falls within one base.

Each collaborating institution followed its own protocols to collect whole blood in K2EDTA tubes. For TCRbeta analysis, collaborator samples were shipped as frozen whole blood, as isolated PBMCs, or as DNA extracted from either sample type. The CDR3 goes from the cysteine to the phenylalanine over 16 residues. Only CDR3 DNA is held: 48 bases, read in frame from base 1. V loses 7 bases of germline sequence and J loses 6 bases, and the interval between the two ends is 24 bases. Looking up the germline V gene yields CDR1 MDHEN and CDR2 SYDVKM. Source material: peripheral blood. The rearrangement combines TRBV28 with TRBJ1-2; TRBD1 is perhaps the D gene, given 5 matching bases. The receptor comes from a woman of 80 years or more with acute or convalescent COVID-19. Here is the DNA: TGTGCCAGCATAGGGGCCCCGACAGTTCGGAAAGATGGCTACACCTTC. The encoded protein is CASIGAPTVRKDGYTF.